The present T cell receptor beta chain was sequenced within a study of post-analysis software for immune sequencing data. Study at large: Disease courses included relapsing-remitting, secondary progressive and progressive-relapsing multiple sclerosis.

The table lists this clonotype with a count of one. Antigen specificity is unknown. Notes on the study in general: Diversity measured as normalized Chao1 was significantly lower in multiple sclerosis patients than in controls. Included in a set of roughly five TRBV segments more frequent in patients than controls were TRBV5-6, TRBV5-1 and TRBV20-1.

Each TCR beta cDNA library carried unique molecular identifiers. One entry per CDR3 protein results from TCRdb running MiXCR on the PCR reads. This sample has under 900,000 distinct CDR3 sequences, with around 50% found just once. J lost 8 bases, V lost 6 bases, and 9 bases had no gene match. Germline values: CDR1 MNHEY, CDR2 SVGAGI. The CDR3 runs to 13 residues. The V gene is TRBV6-5, the J gene TRBJ1-2; 7 bases are a match to TRBD1. The sequenced sample was blood. The sequence was obtained from a girl between 10 and 17 years old with multiple sclerosis. Here the CDR3 reads CASRPDRTKGYTF. The CDR3 DNA sequence: TGTGCCAGCAGACCGGACAGGACGAAGGGCTACACCTTC.